These 27 T cell receptor beta chains came from one sample sequenced in a study of blood T cell repertoires in COVID-19. Sequencing used immunoSEQ multiplex PCR; TCRdb keeps in-frame clones, though not all of them. Among 70,000 to 90,000 clones, less than 85% were seen once, and the ten largest hold approximately 18%. Sequenced sample: peripheral blood. The receptors here all came from an elderly woman with acute or convalescent COVID-19.

A few counts support this clone. The chain uses TRBV11-3 and TRBJ1-2, with 10 bases identical to TRBD1. The CDR3 runs 17 residues. Germline V gene sequence: CDR1 SGHNT, CDR2 YENEEA. V shed 4 bases, J shed 0 bases, and the junction held 8 bases outside the gene matches. The CDR3 sequence: CASSWVTGGPSNYGYTF. Here the CDR3 DNA reads TGTGCCAGCAGCTGGGTGACAGGGGGCCCCTCTAACTATGGCTACACCTTC.

This chain uses TRBV6-1 with TRBJ2-3; tentative D call: TRBD2 (6 bases). The CDR3 is made up of 16 amino acids. The V gene's germline CDR1 is MNHNS and CDR2 SASEGT. Trimming took 2 bases from V and 0 from J, leaving 12 bases between them. CDR3 DNA: TGTGCCAGCAGTGAACAAGGTGGGGGGAGCACAGATACGCAGTATTTT. Encoded protein: CASSEQGGGSTDTQYF.

J is TRBJ1-1 and V is TRBV6-5; no firm D call. This CDR3 region has 13 residues. V lost 6 bases and J 5 bases, leaving 13 bases between the germline ends. Germline CDR1 MNHEY, CDR2 SVGAGI. The CDR3 protein is CASRTDWKTEAFF. CDR3 in DNA: TGTGCCAGCAGGACGGACTGGAAAACTGAAGCTTTCTTT.

In DNA, the CDR3 is TGTGCCTGGAGTGGCGGTCCTGGAAACACCATATATTTT. This gives the protein CAWSGGPGNTIYF. The chain is built from TRBV30 and TRBJ1-3; D uncertain. Germline-derived CDR1 and CDR2 are GTSNPN and SVGIG (reference sequence). V gave up 1 base and J gave up 2 bases, with 6 bases separating them. This CDR3 comprises 13 residues. The full variable domain, in which reference TRBV30 and TRBJ1-3 provide the parts outside the CDR3, is SQTIHQWPATLVQPVGSPLSLECTVEGTSNPNLYWYRQAAGRGLQLLFYSVGIGQISSEVPQNLSASRPQDRQFILSSKKLLLSDSGFYLCAWSGGPGNTIYFGEGSWLTVV.

For the CDR3, the DNA is TGTGCCAGCAGTTTTGGCCAGGGGAAGGTTGAAGCTTTCTTT. This gives the protein CASSFGQGKVEAFF. V is TRBV27 and J is TRBJ1-1; D is perhaps TRBD1 (6 bases). CDR3 length equals 14 residues. The germline V gene encodes CDR1 MNHEY and CDR2 SMNVEV (reference sequence). V dropped 3 bases and J dropped 7 bases, with 15 bases sitting between them.

This clone was seen once. The V call is TRBV18, the J call TRBJ1-4, with 7 bases lining up with TRBD1. Losses at the gene ends were 3 bases for V and 5 bases for J; bases not matched to a gene: 0. CDR3 length equals 13 residues. The germline gives CDR1 KGHSH, CDR2 LQKENI. CDR3 region: CASSPDRNEKLFF. The DNA of the CDR3 is TGTGCCAGCTCACCGGACAGGAATGAAAAACTGTTTTTT.

This chain joins TRBV11-2 and TRBJ1-2, with 12 positions matching TRBD1. The CDR3 length is 15 residues. Germline lookup yields CDR1 SGHAT and CDR2 FQNNGV. V shed 5 bases, J shed 6 bases, and the junction held 7 bases outside the gene matches. CDR3 DNA sequence: TGTGCCAGCAGCGTGGGACAGGGGGCATGGAATGGCTACACCTTC. Residues: CASSVGQGAWNGYTF. Looking up the rest from reference TRBV11-2 and TRBJ1-2 gives the full variable domain: EAGVAQSPRYKIIEKRQSVAFWCNPISGHATLYWYQQILGQGPKLLIQFQNNGVVDDSQLPKDRFSAERLKGVDSTLKIQPAKLEDSAVYLCASSVGQGAWNGYTFGSGTRLTVV.

The chain uses TRBV15 and TRBJ2-2; 9 bases agree with TRBD2. Losses at the gene ends were 3 bases for V and 6 bases for J; bases not matched to a gene: 11. Germline loops: CDR1 LNHNV, CDR2 YYDKDF (reference sequence). The CDR3 spans 17 residues. The chain's CDR3 is CATSSDIIAGVPGELFF. The CDR3 nucleotides read TGTGCCACCAGCAGCGACATTATAGCGGGAGTGCCCGGGGAGCTGTTTTTT.

This sequence joins TRBV5-8 and TRBJ1-5, with TRBD1 as a possible D gene (5 bases). Germline V gene data show CDR1 as SGHTS and CDR2 as YDEGEE. The CDR3 spans 13 residues. V gave up 4 bases and J gave up 3 bases, with 8 bases separating them. CDR3: CASSQGYNQPQHF. The CDR3 DNA reads as TGTGCCAGCAGCCAGGGATACAATCAGCCCCAGCATTTT.

In its sample, this clone was seen a few times. The J gene is TRBJ1-5, the V gene TRBV2; 11 bases line up with TRBD1. This CDR3 is built from 15 residues. In germline, CDR1 is SNHLY, CDR2 FYNNEI. The J segment lost 1 base and the V segment lost 7 bases, leaving 3 bases of the junction unmatched. The CDR3 nucleotides are TGTGCCAGCACCCGGGACAGGGGGAGCAATCAGCCCCAGCATTTT. Amino acids: CASTRDRGSNQPQHF.

V is TRBV7-3 and J is TRBJ2-4; TRBD2 is a possible D gene (6 bases). Trimming took off 2 bases at V and 0 bases at J, with 11 bases between the two ends. The CDR3 extends over 16 amino acids. The germline V gene has CDR1 SGHTA and CDR2 FQGTGA. The DNA for the CDR3 is TGTGCCAGCAGCTTATATCGGGGGTCAGCCAAAAACATTCAGTACTTC. This codes for CASSLYRGSAKNIQYF.

The chain has TRBV9 and TRBJ1-3; no clear D. The CDR3 runs 15 residues. V lost 0 bases to trimming and J lost 0 bases, with 7 bases between them. Germline V CDR1 and CDR2: SGDLS, YYNGEE. The CDR3 loop is CASSVVADSGNTIYF. For the CDR3, the DNA is TGTGCCAGCAGCGTAGTGGCAGACTCTGGAAACACCATATATTTT.

The chain combines TRBV6-6 with TRBJ1-5; 11 bases map to TRBD1. Germline lookup yields CDR1 MNHNY and CDR2 SVGAGI (reference sequence). The ends lost 5 bases at V and 6 bases at J; junction bases unmatched: 12. This CDR3 has 17 residues. CDR3 nucleotides: TGTGCCAGCAGTCCGTCTCGGACAGGGGGCTTCGGTCAGCCCCAGCATTTT. Residues: CASSPSRTGGFGQPQHF.

The chain uses TRBV18 and TRBJ1-2; 8 bases agree with TRBD1. The CDR3 runs 13 residues. Germline lookup yields CDR1 KGHSH and CDR2 LQKENI. Losses at the gene ends were 5 bases for V and 5 bases for J; bases not matched to a gene: 4. CDR3 sequence: CASSSGGDYGYTF. Written as DNA, the CDR3 is TGTGCCAGCTCATCAGGGGGCGATTATGGCTACACCTTC.

V and J are TRBV3-1 (or the pseudogene TRBV3-2) and TRBJ2-1, with D tentatively TRBD2 (7 bases). CDR1 is LGHDT, CDR2 YNNKEL, per germline (reference sequence). CDR3 length: 14 residues. Trimming cost V 4 bases and J 6 bases, with 13 bases left between them. The CDR3 spells CASSRRGAPNEQFF. The CDR3 region has the DNA TGTGCCAGCAGCCGACGGGGGGCCCCCAATGAGCAGTTCTTC.

V and J are TRBV5-4 and TRBJ2-7; TRBD1 agrees at 11 bases. The CDR3 covers 14 residues. Germline V gives CDR1 SGHNT, CDR2 YYREEE (reference sequence). Trimming removed 3 bases from V and 6 bases from J; junction bases left unmatched: 5. The CDR3 DNA follows: TGTGCCAGCAGCTGGACCGGGACAGGGGGCGAGCAGTACTTC. Its translation: CASSWTGTGGEQYF.

The chain is built from TRBV12-3 or TRBV12-4 and TRBJ1-1; D perhaps matches TRBD1 (6 bases). The CDR3 sequence is 13 residues long. V was pared by 5 bases and J by 6 bases, with 13 bases between. The CDR3 DNA sequence: TGTGCCAGCAGTAACACAGGGACCCCTGAAGCTTTCTTT. This codes for CASSNTGTPEAFF.

This rearrangement joins TRBV13 to TRBJ1-2; 9 nucleotides agree with TRBD1. The CDR3 contains 13 residues. CDR1 is PRHDT, CDR2 FYEKMQ, per germline (reference sequence). Trimming at V came to 5 bases and at J to 8 bases, leaving 6 bases not matched to a gene. The DNA of the CDR3 is TGTGCCAGCAGCCAACTGGGGACAGGGGGCTACACCTTC. Translating it yields CASSQLGTGGYTF.

This clone showed up just a few times. V usage is TRBV29-1 and J usage is TRBJ2-2; D gene uncertain. V lost 8 bases to trimming and J lost 2 bases, with 9 bases between them. CDR1 is SQVTM, CDR2 ANQGSEA, per germline. This CDR3 contains 12 residues. The CDR3 sequence is CSFRGNTGELFF. In DNA, the CDR3 is TGCAGCTTTCGAGGAAACACCGGGGAGCTGTTTTTT.

This chain links TRBV10-3 with TRBJ1-6, with D possibly being TRBD1 (5 bases). Trimming pared 3 bases from V and 4 bases from J, leaving 7 bases between. Per the germline V gene, CDR1 is ENHRY and CDR2 is SYGVKD. The CDR3 has 14 residues. The CDR3 is CAISDTGYNSPLHF. Written as DNA, the CDR3 is TGTGCCATCAGTGATACAGGTTATAATTCACCCCTCCACTTT.

This clone has a single count. Other DNA sequences in this specimen translate into the identical CDR3. The chain employs TRBV5-6 and TRBJ1-1; D unresolved. The CDR3 sequence is 12 residues long. Trimming pared 5 bases from V and 5 bases from J, leaving 10 bases between. The germline gives CDR1 SGHDT, CDR2 YYEEEE. Here the CDR3 DNA reads TGTGCCAGCAGTTCAGGATGGACTGAAGCTTTCTTT. This codes for CASSSGWTEAFF.

This clone was observed a single time. The J gene is TRBJ1-6, the V gene TRBV5-1; no firm D call. Germline V gene sequence: CDR1 SGHRS, CDR2 YFSETQ. The CDR3 is made up of 14 amino acids. V lost 0 bases and J lost 7, with 8 bases in between. CDR3 in DNA: TGCGCCAGCAGCTTGGCCAGATTCAATTCACCCCTCCACTTT. Encoded protein: CASSLARFNSPLHF.

The rearrangement uses TRBV7-7 and TRBJ2-1; TRBD1 matches 7 bases. The CDR3 covers 15 residues. The trim removed 5 bases at V and 0 bases at J, leaving 4 bases unmatched. Germline CDR1 and CDR2: SSHAT and FNYEAQ (reference sequence). The CDR3 nucleotides are TGTGCCAGCAGCAGGGACAGCCGCTCCTACAATGAGCAGTTCTTC. Translation gives CASSRDSRSYNEQFF. The complete variable domain, with remaining parts taken from reference TRBV7-7 and TRBJ2-1, reads GAGVSQSPRYKVTKRGQDVTLRCDPISSHATLYWYQQALGQGPEFLTYFNYEAQPDKSGLPSDRFSAERPEGSISTLTIQRTEQRDSAMYRCASSRDSRSYNEQFFGPGTRLTVL.

This chain joins TRBV5-1 and TRBJ2-1; 7 bases map to TRBD2. Germline loops: CDR1 SGHRS, CDR2 YFSETQ. The CDR3 totals 16 residues. J was trimmed by 4 bases and V by 0 bases; bases with no gene match: 7. CDR3 protein: CASSLVAGGAYNEQFF. The CDR3 coding sequence is TGCGCCAGCAGCTTGGTAGCGGGCGGGGCTTACAATGAGCAGTTCTTC.

Of note for this clone: This CDR3 is also generated by other DNA sequences in the sample. The chain uses TRBV24-1 and TRBJ1-5; no definite D call. Between the trimmed V and J ends, which lost 6 bases and 0 bases, there was a span of 5 bases. Germline V CDR1 and CDR2: KGHDR, SFDVKD. The length of the CDR3 is 13 residues. The CDR3 sequence is CATSTDSNQPQHF. As DNA, the CDR3 is TGTGCCACCAGTACTGATAGCAATCAGCCCCAGCATTTT.

This clone was counted between two and nine times. The chain joins TRBV5-6 to TRBJ2-5; D unresolved. This CDR3 has 13 amino acids. Trimming stripped 2 bases from V and 1 base from J, with 6 bases between. From germline, CDR1 is SGHDT and CDR2 YYEEEE. The CDR3 region has the DNA TGTGCCAGCAGCTTTAGATTCCAAGAGACCCAGTACTTC. Protein: CASSFRFQETQYF.

V and J are TRBV5-1 and TRBJ2-7; TRBD1 matches 7 bases. There are 14 residues in the CDR3. V lost 4 bases to trimming and J lost 1 base; unmatched junction nucleotides: 5. The germline CDR1 and CDR2 sequences are SGHRS and YFSETQ. The CDR3 sequence is CASSASQGSYEQYF. CDR3 DNA: TGCGCCAGCAGCGCCTCACAGGGGTCCTACGAGCAGTACTTC.